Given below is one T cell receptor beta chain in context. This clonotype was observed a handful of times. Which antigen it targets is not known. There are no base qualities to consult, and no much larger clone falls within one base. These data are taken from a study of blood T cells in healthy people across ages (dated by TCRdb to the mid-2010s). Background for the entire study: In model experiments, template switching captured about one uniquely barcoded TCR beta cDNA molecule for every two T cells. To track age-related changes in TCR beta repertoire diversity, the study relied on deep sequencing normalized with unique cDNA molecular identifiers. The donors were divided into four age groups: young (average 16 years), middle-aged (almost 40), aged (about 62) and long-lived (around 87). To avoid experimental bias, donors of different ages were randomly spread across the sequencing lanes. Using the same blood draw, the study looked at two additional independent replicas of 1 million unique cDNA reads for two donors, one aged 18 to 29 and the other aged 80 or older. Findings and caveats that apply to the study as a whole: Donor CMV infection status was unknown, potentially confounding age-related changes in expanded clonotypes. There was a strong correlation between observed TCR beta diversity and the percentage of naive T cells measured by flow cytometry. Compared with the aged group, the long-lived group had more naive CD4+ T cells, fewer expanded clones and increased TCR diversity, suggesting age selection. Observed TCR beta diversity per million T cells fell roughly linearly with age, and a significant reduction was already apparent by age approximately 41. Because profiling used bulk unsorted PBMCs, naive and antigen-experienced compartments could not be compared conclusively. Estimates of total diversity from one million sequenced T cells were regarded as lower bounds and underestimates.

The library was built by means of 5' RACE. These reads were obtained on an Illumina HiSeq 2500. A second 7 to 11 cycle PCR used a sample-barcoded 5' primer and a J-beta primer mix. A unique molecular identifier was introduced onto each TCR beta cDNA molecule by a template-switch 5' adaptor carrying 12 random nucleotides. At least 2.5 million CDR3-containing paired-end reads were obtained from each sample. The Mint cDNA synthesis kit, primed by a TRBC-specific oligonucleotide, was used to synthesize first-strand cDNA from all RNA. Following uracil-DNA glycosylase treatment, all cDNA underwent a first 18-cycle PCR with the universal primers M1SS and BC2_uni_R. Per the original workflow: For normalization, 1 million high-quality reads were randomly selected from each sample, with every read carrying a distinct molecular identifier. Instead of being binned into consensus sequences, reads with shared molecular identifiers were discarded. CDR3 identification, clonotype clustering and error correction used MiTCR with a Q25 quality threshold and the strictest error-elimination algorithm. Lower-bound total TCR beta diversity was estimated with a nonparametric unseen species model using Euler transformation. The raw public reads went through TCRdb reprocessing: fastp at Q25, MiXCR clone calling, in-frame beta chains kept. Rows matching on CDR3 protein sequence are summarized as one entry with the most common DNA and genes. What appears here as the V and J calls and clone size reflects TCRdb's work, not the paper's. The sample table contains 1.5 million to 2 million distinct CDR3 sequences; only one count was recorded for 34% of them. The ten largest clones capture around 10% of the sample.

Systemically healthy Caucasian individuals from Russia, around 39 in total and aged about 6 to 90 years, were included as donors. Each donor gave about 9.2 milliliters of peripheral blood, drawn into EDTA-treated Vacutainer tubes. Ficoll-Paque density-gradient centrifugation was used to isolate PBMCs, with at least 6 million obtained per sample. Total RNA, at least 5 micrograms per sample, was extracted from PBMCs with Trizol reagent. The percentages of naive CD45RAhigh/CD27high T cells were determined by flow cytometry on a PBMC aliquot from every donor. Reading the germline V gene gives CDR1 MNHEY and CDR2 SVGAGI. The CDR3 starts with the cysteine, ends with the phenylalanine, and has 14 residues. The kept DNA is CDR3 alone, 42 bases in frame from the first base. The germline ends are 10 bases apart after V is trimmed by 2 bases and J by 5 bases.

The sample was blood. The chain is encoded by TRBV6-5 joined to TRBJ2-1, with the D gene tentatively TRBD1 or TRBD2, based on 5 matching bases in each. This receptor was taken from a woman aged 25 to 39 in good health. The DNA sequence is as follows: TGTGCCAGCAGTTACGGGGGAAACAACAATGAGCAGTTCTTC. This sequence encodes CASSYGGNNNEQFF.